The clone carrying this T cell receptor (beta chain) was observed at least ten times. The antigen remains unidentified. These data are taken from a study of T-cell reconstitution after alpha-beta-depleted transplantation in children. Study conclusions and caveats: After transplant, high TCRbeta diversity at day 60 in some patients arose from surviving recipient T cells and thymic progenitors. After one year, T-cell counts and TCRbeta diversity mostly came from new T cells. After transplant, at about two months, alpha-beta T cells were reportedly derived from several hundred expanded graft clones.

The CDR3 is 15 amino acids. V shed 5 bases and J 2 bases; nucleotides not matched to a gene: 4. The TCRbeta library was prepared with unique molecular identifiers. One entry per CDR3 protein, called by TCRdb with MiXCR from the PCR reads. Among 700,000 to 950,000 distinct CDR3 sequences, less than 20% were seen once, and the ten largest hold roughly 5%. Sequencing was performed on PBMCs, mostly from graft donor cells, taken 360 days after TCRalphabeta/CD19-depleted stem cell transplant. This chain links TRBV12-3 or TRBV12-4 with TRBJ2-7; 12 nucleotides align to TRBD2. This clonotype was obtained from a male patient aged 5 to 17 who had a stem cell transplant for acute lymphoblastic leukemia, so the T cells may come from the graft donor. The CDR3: CASSKRLAGAYEQYF. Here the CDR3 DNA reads TGTGCCAGCAGTAAACGACTAGCGGGAGCCTACGAGCAGTACTTC.